This T cell receptor beta chain was sequenced during a study of shared T cell receptors in the human thymus (dated by TCRdb to the early 2020s). For the study in its entirety: The study examined how self-reactive, shared T-cell receptor alpha chains are generated in the human thymus.

The method was the immunoSEQ multiplex PCR assay. Drawn from immuneACCESS, this table holds only the in-frame rearrangements with V and J called that TCRdb kept. Clones are partly lost; checked studies trace under half to an unresolved V gene and leave the rest unexplained. This sample comprises around 340,000 clones, 95% of them detected only once. The top ten clones comprise around 0.019% of the sample. The CDR3 spans 15 residues, from the cysteine through the phenylalanine. The only DNA kept is the CDR3, 45 bases in frame from the first base. V and J are truncated by 0 bases and 2 bases respectively, leaving an intervening sequence of 11 bases. Looking up the germline V gene (reference sequence) yields CDR1 LNHDA and CDR2 SQIVND. With respect to this clone: What antigen it recognizes has not been identified. No base qualities exist here, and no much larger clone lies one base off it.

This clonotype was sampled from a human donor. The rearranged segments are TRBV19 and TRBJ2-7; the D gene is possibly TRBD2, with 6 bases matching. The sequenced sample consisted of thymocytes. CDR3 reads: CASSIEGGDTYEQYF. In nucleotide form, the sequence is TGTGCCAGTAGTATAGAGGGGGGTGACACCTACGAGCAGTACTTC.